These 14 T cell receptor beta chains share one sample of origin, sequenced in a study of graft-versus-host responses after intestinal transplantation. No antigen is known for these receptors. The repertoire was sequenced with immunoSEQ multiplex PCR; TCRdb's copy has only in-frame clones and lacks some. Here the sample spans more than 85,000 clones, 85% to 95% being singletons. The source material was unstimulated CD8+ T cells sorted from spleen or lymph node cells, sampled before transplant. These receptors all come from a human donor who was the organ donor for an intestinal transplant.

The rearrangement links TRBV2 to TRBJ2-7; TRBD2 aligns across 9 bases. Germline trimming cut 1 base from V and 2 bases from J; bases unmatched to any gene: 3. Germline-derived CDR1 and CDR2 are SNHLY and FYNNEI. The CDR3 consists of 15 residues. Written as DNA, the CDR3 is TGTGCCAGCAGTGAAGTGTCTAGCGGGACCTACGAGCAGTACTTC. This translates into CASSEVSSGTYEQYF. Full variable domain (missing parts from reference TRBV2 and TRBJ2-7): EPEVTQTPSHQVTQMGQEVILRCVPISNHLYFYWYRQILGQKVEFLVSFYNNEISEKSEIFDDQFSVERPDGSNFTLKIRSTKLEDSAMYFCASSEVSSGTYEQYFGPGTRLTVT.

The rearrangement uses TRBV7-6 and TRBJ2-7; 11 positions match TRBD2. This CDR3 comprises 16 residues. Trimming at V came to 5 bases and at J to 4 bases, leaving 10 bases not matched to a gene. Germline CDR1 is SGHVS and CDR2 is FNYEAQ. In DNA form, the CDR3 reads TGTGCCAGCAGCGGAGCTAGCGGGAGGACCTATTACGAGCAGTACTTC. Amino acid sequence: CASSGASGRTYYEQYF.

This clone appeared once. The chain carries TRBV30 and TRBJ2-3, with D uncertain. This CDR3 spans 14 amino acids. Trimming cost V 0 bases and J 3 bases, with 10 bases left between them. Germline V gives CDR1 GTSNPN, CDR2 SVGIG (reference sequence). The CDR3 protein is CAWSVGVPTDTQYF. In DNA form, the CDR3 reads TGTGCCTGGAGTGTTGGAGTCCCGACAGATACGCAGTATTTT.

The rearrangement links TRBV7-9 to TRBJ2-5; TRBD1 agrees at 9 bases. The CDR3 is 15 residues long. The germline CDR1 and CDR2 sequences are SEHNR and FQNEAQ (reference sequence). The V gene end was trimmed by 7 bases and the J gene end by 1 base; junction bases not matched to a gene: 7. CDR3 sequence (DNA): TGTGCCAGCAATTACAGGGGGCTTCGCCAAGAGACCCAGTACTTC. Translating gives CASNYRGLRQETQYF.

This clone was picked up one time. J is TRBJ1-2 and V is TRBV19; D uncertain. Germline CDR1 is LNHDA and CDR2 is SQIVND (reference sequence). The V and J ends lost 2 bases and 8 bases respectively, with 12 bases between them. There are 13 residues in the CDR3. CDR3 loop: CASSISLVLGYTF. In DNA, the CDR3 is TGTGCCAGTAGTATAAGTTTAGTCCTAGGCTACACCTTC.

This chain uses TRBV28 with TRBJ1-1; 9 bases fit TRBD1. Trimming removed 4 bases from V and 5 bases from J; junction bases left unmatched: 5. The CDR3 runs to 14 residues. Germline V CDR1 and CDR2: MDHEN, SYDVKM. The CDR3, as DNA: TGTGCCAGCAGTTACAGGGGGCTCGAAACTGAAGCTTTCTTT. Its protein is CASSYRGLETEAFF.

CDR3 DNA: TGTGCCAGCAGCACAGGGACTAGCGGTCTCTCTGGGGCCAACGTCCTGACTTTC. Residues: CASSTGTSGLSGANVLTF. The chain has TRBV7-9 and TRBJ2-6; the match to TRBD2 covers 11 bases. With V trimmed by 5 bases and J by 0 bases, 6 bases remained unmatched. The germline CDR1 and CDR2 sequences are SEHNR and FQNEAQ (reference sequence). This CDR3 spans 18 amino acids.

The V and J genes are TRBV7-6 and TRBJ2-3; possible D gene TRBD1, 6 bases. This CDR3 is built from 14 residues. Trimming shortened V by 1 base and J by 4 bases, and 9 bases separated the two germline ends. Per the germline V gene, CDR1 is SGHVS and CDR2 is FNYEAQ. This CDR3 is CASSLEQGADTQYF. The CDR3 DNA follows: TGTGCCAGCAGCTTAGAACAGGGCGCAGATACGCAGTATTTT.

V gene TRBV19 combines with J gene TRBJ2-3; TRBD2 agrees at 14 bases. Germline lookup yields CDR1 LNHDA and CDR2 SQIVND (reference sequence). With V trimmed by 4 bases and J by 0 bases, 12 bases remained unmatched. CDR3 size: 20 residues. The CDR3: CASSTTGTSGGLYSTDTQYF. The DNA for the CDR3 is TGTGCCAGTAGTACAACCGGGACTAGCGGGGGCTTATATAGCACAGATACGCAGTATTTT.

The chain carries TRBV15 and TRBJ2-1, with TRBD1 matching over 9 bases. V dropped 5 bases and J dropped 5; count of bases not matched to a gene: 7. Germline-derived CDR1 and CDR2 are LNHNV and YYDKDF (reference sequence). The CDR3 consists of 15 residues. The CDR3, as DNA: TGTGCCACCAGCCGGTACAGGGGGCGGGACAATGAGCAGTTCTTC. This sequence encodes CATSRYRGRDNEQFF.

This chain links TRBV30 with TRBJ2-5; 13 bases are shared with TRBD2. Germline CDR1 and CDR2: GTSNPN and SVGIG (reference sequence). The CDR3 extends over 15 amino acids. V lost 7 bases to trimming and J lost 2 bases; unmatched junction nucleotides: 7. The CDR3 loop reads CAYDRTSGGQETQYF. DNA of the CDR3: TGTGCCTACGACCGGACTAGCGGGGGACAAGAGACCCAGTACTTC.

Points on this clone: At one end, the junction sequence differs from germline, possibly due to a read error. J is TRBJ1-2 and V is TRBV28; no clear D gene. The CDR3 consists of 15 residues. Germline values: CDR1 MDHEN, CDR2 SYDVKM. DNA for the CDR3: TGTGCCACCAGTTTTGTTTCGGGAGGTTACTATGGCTACACCTTC. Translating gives CATSFVSGGYYGYTF.

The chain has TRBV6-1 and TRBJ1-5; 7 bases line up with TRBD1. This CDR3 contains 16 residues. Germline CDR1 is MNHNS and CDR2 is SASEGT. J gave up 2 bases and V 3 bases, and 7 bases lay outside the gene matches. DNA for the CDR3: TGTGCCAGCAGTGAGCAACAGGGGTACGGCAATCAGCCCCAGCATTTT. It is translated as CASSEQQGYGNQPQHF.

The CDR3: CASSLYTSAPGNEQFF. CDR3 DNA sequence: TGCGCCAGCAGCTTATATACTAGCGCGCCGGGGAATGAGCAGTTCTTC. The chain has TRBV5-1 and TRBJ2-1; 7 bases agree with TRBD2. V shed 2 bases and J 7 bases; nucleotides not matched to a gene: 12. This CDR3 region has 16 residues. The germline CDR1 and CDR2 sequences are SGHRS and YFSETQ. Filled out from reference TRBV5-1 and TRBJ2-1, the complete variable domain reads KAGVTQTPRYLIKTRGQQVTLSCSPISGHRSVSWYQQTPGQGLQFLFEYFSETQRNKGNFPGRFSGRQFSNSRSEMNVSTLELGDSALYLCASSLYTSAPGNEQFFGPGTRLTVL.